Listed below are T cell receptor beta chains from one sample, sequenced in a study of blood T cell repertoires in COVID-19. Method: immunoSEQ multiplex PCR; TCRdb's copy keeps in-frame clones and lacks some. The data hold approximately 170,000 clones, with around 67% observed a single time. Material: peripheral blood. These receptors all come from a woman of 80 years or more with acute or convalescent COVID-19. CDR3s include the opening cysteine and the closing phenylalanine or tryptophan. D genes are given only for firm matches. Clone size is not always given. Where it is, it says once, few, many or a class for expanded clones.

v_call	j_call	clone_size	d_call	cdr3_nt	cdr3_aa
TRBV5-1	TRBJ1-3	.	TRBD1	TGCGCCAGCAGCTGGCCGGGACAGACGGACACCATATATTTT	CASSWPGQTDTIYF
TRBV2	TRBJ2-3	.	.	TGTGCCAGCCACTTCACAGATACGCAGTATTTT	CASHFTDTQYF
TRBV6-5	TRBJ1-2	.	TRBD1	TGTGCCAGCAGTCCCAGACAGGGAAATGGCTACACCTTC	CASSPRQGNGYTF
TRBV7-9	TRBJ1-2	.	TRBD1	TGTGCCAGCAGCCCCGGGACAGGGGGTTCCTACACCTTC	CASSPGTGGSYTF
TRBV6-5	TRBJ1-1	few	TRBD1	TGTGCCAGCAGTTACCAGGGGGAGCTCACTGAAGCTTTCTTT	CASSYQGELTEAFF
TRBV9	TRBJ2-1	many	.	TGTGCCAGCAGCGGCCGGTCCTACAATGAGCAGTTCTTC	CASSGRSYNEQFF
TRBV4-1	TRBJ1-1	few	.	TGCGCCAGCAGCCAAGATAGGTGGTCGGGAGCCCGTGAAGCTTTCTTT	CASSQDRWSGAREAFF
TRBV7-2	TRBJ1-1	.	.	TGTGCCAGCAGCTTTTACACCACGAACACTGAAGCTTTCTTT	CASSFYTTNTEAFF
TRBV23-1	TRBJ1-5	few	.	TGCGCCAGCAGTCAAAGCAGGGGCATAAGCAATCAGCCCCAGCATTTT	CASSQSRGISNQPQHF
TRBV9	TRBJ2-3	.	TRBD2	TGTGCCAGCAGTACCAGCGGGACCCAACGCACAGATACGCAGTATTTT	CASSTSGTQRTDTQYF
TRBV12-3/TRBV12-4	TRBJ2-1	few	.	TGTGCCAGCACCATTCTCGAGGAGCAGTTCTTC	CASTILEEQFF
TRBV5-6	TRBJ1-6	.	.	TGTGCCAGCAGCTTGGAGAGGGTTTCACCCCTCCACTTT	CASSLERVSPLHF
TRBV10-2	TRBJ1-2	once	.	TGCGCCAGCAGTGAGTCGGCGGCAGGGGATGGCTACACCTTC	CASSESAAGDGYTF
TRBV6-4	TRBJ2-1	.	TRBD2	TGTGCCAGCAGCACAGCGGGAGGGCCGTACAATGAGCAGTTCTTC	CASSTAGGPYNEQFF
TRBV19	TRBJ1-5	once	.	TGTGCCAGTAGTATGGGCAGTAGTGGCAATCAGCCCCAGCATTTT	CASSMGSSGNQPQHF
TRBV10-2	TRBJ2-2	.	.	TGCGCCAGCAGTGAGTTTGAGCTCACCGGGGAGCTGTTTTTT	CASSEFELTGELFF
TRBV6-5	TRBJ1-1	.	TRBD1	TGTGCCAGCAGTACGACAGGGGCGCGAGCTTTCTTT	CASSTTGARAFF
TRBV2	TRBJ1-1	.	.	TGTGCCAGCAGTGGCCCAGAGAACACTGAAGCTTTCTTT	CASSGPENTEAFF
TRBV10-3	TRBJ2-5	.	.	TGTGCCATCGCGGAGCAAGAGACCCAGTACTTC	CAIAEQETQYF
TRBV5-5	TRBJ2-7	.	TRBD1	TGTGCCAGCACCCCCTTCGACAGGGTCGAGCAGTACTTC	CASTPFDRVEQYF
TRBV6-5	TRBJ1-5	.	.	TGTGCCAGCAGCCGGGAGGGGCTCAATCAGCCCCAGCATTTT	CASSREGLNQPQHF
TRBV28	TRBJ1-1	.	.	TGTGCCAGCATAGCGGGGACCGCAGGGAGGGATGAAGCTTTCTTT	CASIAGTAGRDEAFF
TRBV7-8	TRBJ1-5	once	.	TGTGCCAGCAGCTTAGGGATGACAGGTAATCAGCCCCAGCATTTT	CASSLGMTGNQPQHF
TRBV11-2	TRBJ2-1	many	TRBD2	TGTGCCAGCAGCTTCACTAGCGGGATAGGAGGCAATGAGCAGTTCTTC	CASSFTSGIGGNEQFF
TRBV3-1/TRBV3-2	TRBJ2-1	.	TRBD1	TGTGCCAGCAGCCAAGGGACAGGGAACAATGAGCAGTTCTTC	CASSQGTGNNEQFF
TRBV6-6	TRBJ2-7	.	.	TGTGCCAGCAGTTTGGGCAGGGGATCAGGCGAGCAGTACTTC	CASSLGRGSGEQYF
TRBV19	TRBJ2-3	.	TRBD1	TGTGCCACCGGGACAGGTTTTTTGGATACGCAGTATTTT	CATGTGFLDTQYF
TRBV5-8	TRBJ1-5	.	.	TGTGCCAGCAGCTTGGCAGTCAGGTCCGATAGCAATCAGCCCCAGCATTTT	CASSLAVRSDSNQPQHF
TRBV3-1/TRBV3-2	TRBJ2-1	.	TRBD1	TGTGCCAGCAGCCAGCCCGGACAGGCGAGCTCCTACAATGAGCAGTTCTTC	CASSQPGQASSYNEQFF
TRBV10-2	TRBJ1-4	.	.	TGCGCCAGCAGTCAGGGATCGGAAGAAAAACTGTTTTTT	CASSQGSEEKLFF
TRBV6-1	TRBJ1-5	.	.	TGTGCCAGCAGCGACACAGGAGAAGCATATCAGCCCCAGCATTTT	CASSDTGEAYQPQHF
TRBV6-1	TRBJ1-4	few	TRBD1	TGTGCCAGCAGTGGTTGGGGGACAGGGGGCGGTGAAAAACTGTTTTTT	CASSGWGTGGGEKLFF